The 14 T cell receptor beta chains presented below share a single source sample, sequenced in a study of patients and donors after allogeneic stem cell transplantation. TCRdb re-called the RT-PCR reads through MiXCR, storing one row per CDR3 protein. Of fewer than 250,000 distinct CDR3 sequences in the sample, 11% to 15% were seen once. The sample was blood, either unsorted or a sorted T cell fraction (not recorded which). Every receptor here comes from a human donor who was either an allogeneic HSCT recipient or a stem cell or donor lymphocyte infusion donor (not recorded which). It is not recorded whose cells these are; they may come from a transplant donor.

In nucleotides, the CDR3 is TGTGCCAGCAGCGACCCCCCCGACACTGAAGCTTTCTTT. Encoded protein: CASSDPPDTEAFF. The chain recombines TRBV6-1 with TRBJ1-1; D is uncertain. CDR1 MNHNS and CDR2 SASEGT come from the germline V gene. This CDR3 region has 13 residues. V was cut by 6 bases and J by 3 bases, with 11 bases left in between.

This clonotype has ten or more counts. This chain uses TRBV19 with TRBJ1-6; 8 positions match TRBD1. The CDR3 loop spans 14 amino acids. The V gene end was trimmed by 3 bases and the J gene end by 9 bases; junction bases not matched to a gene: 4. Germline V gives CDR1 LNHDA, CDR2 SQIVND (reference sequence). The CDR3 DNA is TGTGCCAGTAGTATCGGACAGGGCAGTTCACCCCTCCACTTT. It encodes CASSIGQGSSPLHF.

This chain connects TRBV7-3 to TRBJ2-1; D gene ambiguous. The CDR3 contains 15 residues. The germline CDR1 and CDR2 sequences are SGHTA and FQGTGA. V was shortened by 5 bases and J by 4 bases, with 15 bases between the two germline ends. As DNA, the CDR3 is TGTGCCAGCAGCCCTCGGGCCATCCTATACAATGAGCAGTTCTTC. This codes for CASSPRAILYNEQFF.

The sample holds a few counts of this clonotype. CDR3 sequence reads: CASSLSSTLVNGEQYF. The DNA of the CDR3 is TGTGCCAGCAGCTTGAGCTCGACTCTTGTCAACGGAGAGCAGTACTTC. This sequence joins TRBV9 and TRBJ2-7; D unresolved. V was shortened by 4 bases and J by 7 bases, with 24 bases between the two germline ends. The CDR3 is made up of 16 amino acids. Germline loops: CDR1 SGDLS, CDR2 YYNGEE.

This clonotype was counted between two and nine times. This chain uses TRBV15 with TRBJ1-6; D gene ambiguous. CDR3 size: 14 residues. The germline CDR1 and CDR2 sequences are LNHNV and YYDKDF (reference sequence). The V gene lost 1 base and the J gene lost 7 bases, with 8 bases spanning the gap. CDR3 region: CATSRGNLNSPLHF. As DNA, the CDR3 is TGTGCCACCAGCAGAGGCAACTTAAATTCACCCCTCCACTTT. Variable domain in full (rest from reference TRBV15 and TRBJ1-6): DAMVIQNPRYQVTQFGKPVTLSCSQTLNHNVMYWYQQKSSQAPKLLFHYYDKDFNNEADTPDNFQSRRPNTSFCFLDIRSPGLGDTAMYLCATSRGNLNSPLHFGNGTRLTVT.

CDR3 nucleotides: TGCGCCAGCAGCTGGAGCGGGTCGAACACCGGGGAGCTGTTTTTT. The encoded protein is CASSWSGSNTGELFF. This sequence joins TRBV5-1 and TRBJ2-2; D possibly corresponds to TRBD2 (6 bases). Germline V gene sequence: CDR1 SGHRS, CDR2 YFSETQ. The CDR3 runs 15 residues. Trimming left V 3 bases short and J 0 bases short, with 9 bases between.

This clonotype was detected a few times. The V and J genes are TRBV30 and TRBJ1-2, with D perhaps matching TRBD1 (6 bases). This CDR3 contains 16 residues. The V end was cut by 4 bases, the J end by 0 bases, with 18 bases between. Germline CDR1 is GTSNPN and CDR2 is SVGIG (reference sequence). The CDR3 coding sequence is TGTGCCTGGATCGACCGACAGGTGCTAGCTAACTATGGCTACACCTTC. Its protein product is CAWIDRQVLANYGYTF.

The V call is TRBV7-9, the J call TRBJ1-1; D is possibly TRBD1 (6 bases). CDR1 is SEHNR and CDR2 is FQNEAQ in the germline V gene (reference sequence). The V end was cut by 5 bases, the J end by 0 bases, with 19 bases between. There are 17 residues in the CDR3. CDR3 region: CASSRSTNRDMNTEAFF. Here the CDR3 DNA reads TGTGCCAGCAGCCGATCGACTAACAGGGACATGAACACTGAAGCTTTCTTT.

This clonotype has just a few counts. The chain recombines TRBV3-1 with TRBJ1-1; TRBD1 is a possible D gene (6 bases). The V gene's germline CDR1 is LGHDT and CDR2 YNNKEL (reference sequence). CDR3 length equals 12 residues. The V and J ends lost 3 bases and 9 bases respectively, with 11 bases between them. CDR3 residues: CASSQGAVKAFF. Written as DNA, the CDR3 is TGTGCCAGCAGCCAGGGGGCAGTTAAAGCTTTCTTT.

The V and J genes are TRBV4-3 and TRBJ2-2, with a weak D call TRBD2 (5 bases). Trimming pared 0 bases from V and 6 bases from J, leaving 8 bases between. Germline V gives CDR1 LGHNA, CDR2 YSLEER. This CDR3 comprises 14 residues. The CDR3 spells CASSQDRGPGELFF. The CDR3 DNA reads as TGCGCCAGCAGCCAAGATAGAGGGCCCGGGGAGCTGTTTTTT.

In the case of this clonotype: An end of the junction does not agree with germline; a read error may underlie this. This rearrangement joins TRBV6-2 or TRBV6-3 to TRBJ2-5; D uncertain. CDR3 length: 15 amino acids. From germline, CDR1 is MNHEY and CDR2 SVGEGT. In DNA form, the CDR3 reads TGTGCCGGCAGTTACTCGTCCGTGTACCAAGAGACCCAGTACTTC. Its protein is CAGSYSSVYQETQYF.

This clonotype was detected a few times. The gene calls are TRBV21-1 and TRBJ2-7; the DNA was not compared with TRBD1, the D call given in the table. TRBV21-1 is annotated as a pseudogene. This CDR3 contains 15 residues. The chain's CDR3 is CASSKALLGGYEQYF. CDR3 coding DNA: TGTGCCAGCAGCAAAGCGCTTTTGGGGGGCTACGAGCAGTACTTC.

The chain carries TRBV5-4 and TRBJ1-1; no definite D call. The CDR3 length is 12 residues. Deletions cut 5 bases from V and 1 base from J, with 6 bases between. CDR1 and CDR2 from the germline V gene are SGHNT and YYREEE (reference sequence). The CDR3 loop reads CASSGQNTEAFF. The CDR3 DNA is TGTGCCAGCAGTGGTCAGAACACTGAAGCTTTCTTT.

On this clonotype itself: Sequence at one end of the junction differs from germline and may be a read error. J is TRBJ2-2 and V is TRBV5-4; D assignment may be TRBD1 or TRBD2 (5 bases each). Germline lookup yields CDR1 SGHNT and CDR2 YYREEE (reference sequence). This CDR3 is 16 amino acids long. The DNA for the CDR3 is TGTGCCAGCAGCTCCGGGGCCTCCCCTGACACCGGGGAGCTGGTTTTT. Amino acids: CASSSGASPDTGELVF. Variable domain in full (rest from reference TRBV5-4 and TRBJ2-2): ETGVTQSPTHLIKTRGQQVTLRCSSQSGHNTVSWYQQALGQGPQFIFQYYREEENGRGNFPPRFSGLQFPNYSSELNVNALELDDSALYLCASSSGASPDTGELVFGEGSRLTVL.